These 27 T cell receptor beta chains originate from one sample sequenced in a study of beta chain features in type 1 diabetes. Reverse transcription of all isolated RNA meant that expressed TCRB transcripts were sequenced. The data were produced by immunoSEQ multiplex PCR, yet TCRdb's version contains in-frame clones alone and is incomplete. This table has almost 350,000 clones, around 9.7% appearing once. The study's findings and limits: Shortening of TCRB CDR3s, moderate but significant, appeared in all four CD4+ subsets of Type 1 diabetes patients.

Their specific antigens are unknown. The specimen sequenced was central memory CD4+ T cells from blood. These TCRs come from a man under 40 with type 1 diabetes.

At least ten counts were recorded for this clone. The rearrangement links TRBV9 to TRBJ2-3; no clear D gene. CDR3 length: 11 amino acids. V was pared by 2 bases and J by 10 bases, with 8 bases between. Germline V gene data show CDR1 as SGDLS and CDR2 as YYNGEE. The chain's CDR3 is CASSVDAAQYF. DNA for the CDR3: TGTGCCAGCAGCGTGGACGCGGCGCAGTATTTT. The entire variable domain, with the rest obtained from reference TRBV9 and TRBJ2-3, is as follows: DSGVTQTPKHLITATGQRVTLRCSPRSGDLSVYWYQQSLDQGLQFLIQYYNGEERAKGNILERFSAQQFPDLHSELNLSSLELGDSALYFCASSVDAAQYFGPGTRLTVL.

This clone has only a few counts. The genes are TRBV5-1 and TRBJ2-3; the match to TRBD2 covers 10 bases. CDR1 is SGHRS, CDR2 YFSETQ, per germline. Trimming at V came to 4 bases and at J to 1 base, leaving 3 bases not matched to a gene. This CDR3 region has 15 residues. The CDR3 DNA reads TGCGCCAGCAGCAGGGGGACTAGCGGCACAGATACGCAGTATTTT. Residues: CASSRGTSGTDTQYF.

This clone was seen a few times. This chain uses TRBV4-1 with TRBJ2-2; D assignment may be TRBD1 or TRBD2 (6 bases each). The CDR3 consists of 15 residues. V was trimmed by 0 bases and J by 6 bases, leaving 11 bases between them. Germline V lookup: CDR1 MGHRA, CDR2 YSYEKL. The chain's CDR3 is CASSQDPGAAGELFF. Here the CDR3 DNA reads TGCGCCAGCAGCCAAGATCCGGGGGCCGCCGGGGAGCTGTTTTTT.

V and J are TRBV5-1 and TRBJ2-3, with D possibly being TRBD1 (6 bases). Germline V gives CDR1 SGHRS, CDR2 YFSETQ. This CDR3 is built from 14 residues. Trimming shortened V by 4 bases and J by 0 bases, and 9 bases separated the two germline ends. This CDR3 reads CASSRQVSTDTQYF. The CDR3 coding sequence is TGCGCCAGCAGCCGACAGGTCAGCACAGATACGCAGTATTTT.

This clone was detected only a few times. The V and J genes are TRBV7-2 and TRBJ1-6, with a tentative D call TRBD1 (5 bases). This CDR3 spans 14 amino acids. CDR1 is SGHTA, CDR2 FQGNSA, per germline. Trimming removed 3 bases from V and 10 bases from J, with 13 bases in between. The CDR3 region is CASSLGQRRSPLHF. As DNA, the CDR3 is TGTGCCAGCAGCTTGGGGCAACGAAGATCACCCCTCCACTTT.

In its sample, this clone was seen a few times. V is TRBV19 and J is TRBJ2-7; the D gene could be TRBD1 or TRBD2 (5 bases each). Between the trimmed V and J ends, which lost 2 bases and 6 bases, there was a span of 8 bases. The germline CDR1 and CDR2 sequences are LNHDA and SQIVND (reference sequence). This CDR3 is 12 amino acids long. The CDR3: CASSIRGVEQYF. Here the CDR3 DNA reads TGTGCCAGTAGTATACGAGGGGTCGAGCAGTACTTC.

The V gene is TRBV7-2, the J gene TRBJ2-1; D not resolved. The V end was cut by 1 base, the J end by 0 bases, with 4 bases between. The CDR3 spans 14 residues. Germline CDR1 and CDR2: SGHTA and FQGNSA. As DNA, the CDR3 is TGTGCCAGCAGCTTAGTGAGCTCCTACAATGAGCAGTTCTTC. Translating it yields CASSLVSSYNEQFF. Complete variable domain (other parts from reference TRBV7-2 and TRBJ2-1): GAGVSQSPSNKVTEKGKDVELRCDPISGHTALYWYRQSLGQGLEFLIYFQGNSAPDKSGLPSDRFSAERTGGSVSTLTIQRTQQEDSAVYLCASSLVSSYNEQFFGPGTRLTVL.

This clone was counted only a few times. This rearrangement joins TRBV19 to TRBJ1-5, with 7 bases aligning to TRBD1. Unmatched junction bases numbered 7, after V lost 4 bases and J lost 1 base. The CDR3 covers 16 residues. Germline V gene data show CDR1 as LNHDA and CDR2 as SQIVND (reference sequence). CDR3 residues: CASSTQGVMSNQPQHF. The CDR3 DNA follows: TGTGCCAGTAGTACCCAGGGGGTAATGAGCAATCAGCCCCAGCATTTT.

This clone was detected many times. The chain uses TRBV27 and TRBJ2-7; D is perhaps TRBD1 (7 bases). The CDR3 covers 13 residues. The germline V gene encodes CDR1 MNHEY and CDR2 SMNVEV (reference sequence). V lost 6 bases and J 3 bases, leaving 12 bases between the germline ends. CDR3 sequence: CASSRRGDYEQYF. CDR3 DNA: TGTGCCAGCAGCCGCAGGGGGGACTACGAGCAGTACTTC.

At least ten counts were recorded for this clone. The chain joins TRBV7-8 to TRBJ2-3; possibly TRBD1 or TRBD2 for D (5 bases each). This CDR3 is built from 17 residues. V was shortened by 7 bases and J by 5 bases, with 25 bases between the two germline ends. The germline gives CDR1 SGHVS, CDR2 FQNEAQ. As DNA, the CDR3 is TGTGCCAGCACCCTTCGGGGCTCACAAGTGCTCAGAGATACGCAGTATTTT. Encoded protein: CASTLRGSQVLRDTQYF.

In its sample, this clone was seen a few times. A much larger clone differs by one base, so this may be a read error. The genes are TRBV7-8 and TRBJ2-7; D not certain. V was shortened by 1 base and J by 3 bases, with 7 bases between the two germline ends. This CDR3 contains 13 residues. Germline CDR1 SGHVS, CDR2 FQNEAQ. The CDR3: CASSLGLHYEQYF. The CDR3 region has the DNA TGTGCCAGCAGCTTAGGACTGCACTACGAGCAGTACTTC.

This chain connects TRBV10-2 to TRBJ2-1; TRBD2 might be the D (5 bases). The germline V and J ends were trimmed by 2 bases and 15 bases, with 23 bases remaining between them. This CDR3 is built from 15 residues. Germline assignment: CDR1 WSHSY and CDR2 SAAADI. This CDR3 is CASSEARGGRVGPFF. In DNA, the CDR3 is TGCGCCAGCAGTGAGGCTAGAGGTGGGCGGGTCGGGCCGTTCTTC.

This clone was found a few times. The genes are TRBV27 and TRBJ2-5; D gene uncertain. Deletions cut 3 bases from V and 4 bases from J, with 6 bases between. Germline V lookup: CDR1 MNHEY, CDR2 SMNVEV (reference sequence). This CDR3 is built from 12 residues. The CDR3 sequence: CASSFSGETQYF. DNA of the CDR3: TGTGCCAGCAGTTTTAGTGGAGAGACCCAGTACTTC.

This clone was counted a few times. The genes are TRBV5-5 and TRBJ1-5, with a weak D call TRBD1 (5 bases). CDR1 is SGHKS, CDR2 YYEKEE, per germline (reference sequence). The CDR3 is made up of 15 amino acids. V lost 4 bases to trimming and J lost 0 bases, with 11 bases between them. CDR3 sequence reads: CASSPQEYSNQPQHF. CDR3 DNA: TGTGCCAGCAGCCCACAGGAATATAGCAATCAGCCCCAGCATTTT.

A few counts support this clone. J is TRBJ2-5 and V is TRBV27; no reliable D call. Germline CDR1 reads MNHEY; CDR2 reads SMNVEV (reference sequence). This CDR3 region has 13 residues. V was clipped by 6 bases and J by 2 bases, with 10 bases between them. CDR3 in amino acids: CASSPPFQETQYF. The CDR3 DNA follows: TGTGCCAGCAGCCCTCCGTTTCAAGAGACCCAGTACTTC.

There are a few counts of this clone. The V call is TRBV2, the J call TRBJ1-4; TRBD1 is a possible D gene (5 bases). This CDR3 region has 12 residues. Trimming removed 6 bases from V and 8 bases from J, with 10 bases in between. Germline V gene sequence: CDR1 SNHLY, CDR2 FYNNEI. The CDR3 region is CASRGDGEKLFF. The CDR3 DNA follows: TGTGCCAGCAGAGGGGATGGGGAAAAACTGTTTTTT.

DNA for the CDR3: TGTGCCAGCAGTTACGACGCCCCAGGGGGCACAGATACGCAGTATTTT. Translating gives CASSYDAPGGTDTQYF. The V gene is TRBV6-6, the J gene TRBJ2-3; maybe TRBD1 (6 bases). The CDR3 totals 16 residues. Germline CDR1 reads MNHNY; CDR2 reads SVGAGI (reference sequence). The V and J ends lost 2 bases and 1 base respectively, with 13 bases between them.

The table lists this clone with many counts. This chain connects TRBV4-1 to TRBJ2-7; D possibly corresponds to TRBD2 (6 bases). Trimming took 0 bases from V and 2 from J, leaving 23 bases between them. This CDR3 contains 19 residues. Germline V gives CDR1 MGHRA, CDR2 YSYEKL. The CDR3: CASSQELFPGGTLTYEQYF. In nucleotides, the CDR3 is TGCGCCAGCAGCCAAGAATTATTTCCAGGAGGGACCCTCACCTACGAGCAGTACTTC.

This clone turned up a few times. J is TRBJ2-3 and V is TRBV27; no clear D. Germline CDR1 reads MNHEY; CDR2 reads SMNVEV (reference sequence). The CDR3 sequence is 13 residues long. The V end lost 7 bases, the J end lost 4 bases, and 12 bases lay between the germline ends. The CDR3 is CASTWSQSDTQYF. CDR3 DNA: TGTGCCAGCACCTGGTCCCAGTCAGATACGCAGTATTTT.

The sample holds a few counts of this clone. The chain combines TRBV2 with TRBJ2-2; 10 positions agree with TRBD1. CDR3 length: 17 residues. The germline V gene has CDR1 SNHLY and CDR2 FYNNEI. The junction had 13 bases not matched to a gene; V was cut back by 6 bases and J by 6 bases. The CDR3 region has the DNA TGTGCCAGCAGAGGGACAGGGGCCGAACGTCAAGCCGGGGAGCTGTTTTTT. Translated: CASRGTGAERQAGELFF. The whole variable domain, filled in from reference TRBV2 and TRBJ2-2, reads EPEVTQTPSHQVTQMGQEVILRCVPISNHLYFYWYRQILGQKVEFLVSFYNNEISEKSEIFDDQFSVERPDGSNFTLKIRSTKLEDSAMYFCASRGTGAERQAGELFFGEGSRLTVL.

This clone was detected a few times. This sequence joins TRBV7-2 and TRBJ1-2, with a tentative D call TRBD1 (6 bases). The CDR3 runs to 15 residues. CDR1 SGHTA and CDR2 FQGNSA come from the germline V gene. V was clipped by 2 bases and J by 4 bases, with 14 bases between them. This chain's CDR3 is CASSLIGDRTYGYTF. DNA of the CDR3: TGTGCCAGCAGCTTAATTGGTGACAGGACCTATGGCTACACCTTC.

This clone appeared a few times. V and J are TRBV5-1 and TRBJ2-3; perhaps D is TRBD1 or TRBD2 (5 bases each). There are 14 residues in the CDR3. With 1 base removed from V and 5 bases from J, the gap between germline ends came to 11 bases. Germline V gives CDR1 SGHRS, CDR2 YFSETQ. The CDR3, as DNA: TGCGCCAGCAGCTTGCAGGGAGTGGGAGATACGCAGTATTTT. Protein sequence: CASSLQGVGDTQYF.

The rearrangement uses TRBV10-2 and TRBJ2-3, with 8 bases aligning to TRBD1. The CDR3 length is 15 residues. Trimming cost V 5 bases and J 4 bases; bases outside gene matches: 8. Germline V gene data show CDR1 as WSHSY and CDR2 as SAAADI. CDR3 amino acids: CASSLDRAGADTQYF. Here the CDR3 DNA reads TGCGCCAGCAGTTTGGACAGGGCCGGCGCAGATACGCAGTATTTT.

The V and J genes are TRBV6-1 and TRBJ1-2; D uncertain. This CDR3 region has 15 residues. Germline CDR1 reads MNHNS; CDR2 reads SASEGT. Trimming removed 5 bases at V and 0 bases at J, with 13 bases between. The CDR3 DNA is TGTGCCAGCAGTCTTAGACACGTGTCTAACTATGGCTACACCTTC. Its translation is CASSLRHVSNYGYTF.

The sample holds a few counts of this clone. The DNA of the CDR3 is TGTGCCAGCAGCCCATGGGGACTAGCTGCGAACACCGGGGAGCTGTTTTTT. It is translated as CASSPWGLAANTGELFF. The chain couples TRBV7-6 to TRBJ2-2; 9 bases are shared with TRBD2. V lost 5 bases and J lost 0; bases outside the gene matches: 7. From germline, CDR1 is SGHVS and CDR2 FNYEAQ. The length of the CDR3 is 17 residues.

The gene calls are TRBV5-1 and TRBJ1-3; possibly TRBD1 for D (5 bases). Trimming cost V 4 bases and J 8 bases, with 19 bases left between them. This CDR3 region has 15 residues. The V gene's germline CDR1 is SGHRS and CDR2 YFSETQ. The CDR3 region is CASSTGHGYMDTIYF. DNA of the CDR3: TGCGCCAGCAGCACCGGACACGGGTATATGGACACCATATATTTT.

V is TRBV12-5 and J is TRBJ2-1; D perhaps matches TRBD1 (6 bases). This CDR3 contains 17 residues. V lost 1 base and J 6 bases, leaving 19 bases between the germline ends. CDR1 is LGHNT, CDR2 FRNRAP, per germline. Written as DNA, the CDR3 is TGTGCTAGTGGTTTGGCATTCTCGGCAGGGGCGGTCAATGAGCAGTTCTTC. Encoded protein: CASGLAFSAGAVNEQFF.